Only a few counts were recorded for the clone carrying this T cell receptor beta chain. V shed 4 bases and J 5 bases; nucleotides not matched to a gene: 10. This CDR3 is 16 amino acids long. Germline V gene sequence: CDR1 MGHDK, CDR2 SYGVNS. The sample belongs to a study of identical twins. TCRdb reprocessed the 5' RACE reads via MiXCR and lists one record per CDR3 protein. Of 520,000 or so distinct CDR3 sequences detected, less than 25% appear once; the ten largest clones hold around 0.9%. Separately, the same data were catalogued under a study of T cells expressing NK-cell markers. That publication notes: Of eight sequenced donors, seven were HCMV-seropositive and one HCMV-seronegative. The study found these clonotypes also leading the CD3+CD56-NKG2C+ fraction in a handful of donors.

This receptor was taken from a woman in her late teens or twenties in good health. The chain employs TRBV25-1 and TRBJ2-5; 10 bases align to TRBD2. The sample consisted of CD4+ T cells sorted from blood. For the CDR3, the DNA is TGTGCCAGCAGTGGTAATCTAGCGGGGGCGGGGGAGACCCAGTACTTC. Encoded protein: CASSGNLAGAGETQYF.